These T cell receptor beta chains were read from a single sample in a study of blood T cell repertoires in COVID-19. The assay was immunoSEQ multiplex PCR, and TCRdb's table has in-frame clones only and misses some. Of some 170,000 clones detected, 75% to 90% appear once; the ten largest clones hold roughly 9.5%. Sequences were obtained from peripheral blood. The source of these receptors is a woman older than 75 with active or convalescent COVID-19. The CDR3 runs from the conserved cysteine through the conserved F or W. A D gene is named only where the DNA matches it firmly. Clone size is shown for a subset of rows, as once, few, many or a class of expanded clone.

j_gene: TRBJ2-7; abundance: -; v_gene: TRBV27; d_gene: TRBD1; CDR3aa: CASSRSWDRAYEQYF; CDR3nt: TGTGCCAGCAGTCGAAGTTGGGACAGGGCCTACGAGCAGTACTTC
j_gene: TRBJ1-1; abundance: -; v_gene: TRBV12-3/TRBV12-4; d_gene: -; CDR3aa: CASRNGENTEAFF; CDR3nt: TGTGCCAGCAGAAACGGAGAGAACACTGAAGCTTTCTTT
j_gene: TRBJ2-7; abundance: -; v_gene: TRBV20-1; d_gene: TRBD1; CDR3aa: CSGQGIYEQYF; CDR3nt: TGCAGTGGACAGGGGATCTACGAGCAGTACTTC
j_gene: TRBJ2-3; abundance: -; v_gene: TRBV6-2/TRBV6-3; d_gene: TRBD2; CDR3aa: CASSTRAGSTDTQYF; CDR3nt: TGTGCCAGCAGTACCAGAGCGGGGAGCACAGATACGCAGTATTTT
j_gene: TRBJ2-7; abundance: -; v_gene: TRBV5-6; d_gene: TRBD2; CDR3aa: CASSLVWEGEQYF; CDR3nt: TGTGCCAGCAGCTTGGTCTGGGAGGGCGAGCAGTACTTC
j_gene: TRBJ1-5; abundance: few; v_gene: TRBV19; d_gene: TRBD1; CDR3aa: CASSIAAGGSNQPQHF; CDR3nt: TGTGCCAGTAGTATAGCGGCAGGGGGTAGCAATCAGCCCCAGCATTTT
j_gene: TRBJ2-2; abundance: -; v_gene: TRBV5-1; d_gene: -; CDR3aa: CASSLDPGSGELFF; CDR3nt: TGCGCCAGCAGCTTGGACCCGGGGTCCGGGGAGCTGTTTTTT
j_gene: TRBJ1-1; abundance: once; v_gene: TRBV6-5; d_gene: -; CDR3aa: CASTFNTEAFF; CDR3nt: TGTGCCAGCACCTTTAACACTGAAGCTTTCTTT
j_gene: TRBJ2-7; abundance: once; v_gene: TRBV5-1; d_gene: -; CDR3aa: CASSLTGEQYF; CDR3nt: TGCGCCAGCAGCCTGACAGGAGAGCAGTACTTC
j_gene: TRBJ2-3; abundance: -; v_gene: TRBV9; d_gene: -; CDR3aa: CASSGAGLSTDTQYF; CDR3nt: TGTGCCAGCAGCGGGGCAGGACTTAGCACAGATACGCAGTATTTT
j_gene: TRBJ1-1; abundance: few; v_gene: TRBV7-9; d_gene: -; CDR3aa: CASSSLGGGRAEAFF; CDR3nt: TGTGCCAGCAGCTCCCTCGGGGGGGGCCGGGCTGAAGCTTTCTTT
j_gene: TRBJ2-4; abundance: once; v_gene: TRBV10-2; d_gene: -; CDR3aa: CASTSGTSRTDKNIQYF; CDR3nt: TGCGCCAGCACCTCGGGGACTTCGCGAACCGATAAAAACATTCAGTACTTC
j_gene: TRBJ2-5; abundance: -; v_gene: TRBV7-2; d_gene: TRBD2; CDR3aa: CASSLRLAGGSMGETQYF; CDR3nt: TGTGCCAGCAGCCTTAGACTAGCGGGGGGGTCGATGGGAGAGACCCAGTACTTC
j_gene: TRBJ2-6; abundance: -; v_gene: TRBV6-1; d_gene: -; CDR3aa: CASSEAQAGSRHSGANVLTF; CDR3nt: TGTGCCAGCAGTGAAGCGCAGGCGGGGTCCCGCCATTCTGGGGCCAACGTCCTGACTTTC
j_gene: TRBJ1-1; abundance: -; v_gene: TRBV27; d_gene: -; CDR3aa: CASSLQGLNTEAFF; CDR3nt: TGTGCCAGCAGTTTACAGGGGTTGAACACTGAAGCTTTCTTT
j_gene: TRBJ2-4; abundance: many; v_gene: TRBV19; d_gene: -; CDR3aa: CASSIGLDAPGENIQYF; CDR3nt: TGTGCCAGTAGTATAGGATTGGACGCCCCAGGGGAAAACATTCAGTACTTC
j_gene: TRBJ2-5; abundance: once; v_gene: TRBV7-9; d_gene: -; CDR3aa: CASSLMGGSVETQYF; CDR3nt: TGTGCCAGCAGCTTAATGGGGGGTAGTGTGGAGACCCAGTACTTC
j_gene: TRBJ2-1; abundance: -; v_gene: TRBV27; d_gene: TRBD1; CDR3aa: CASSSQDRTYNEQFF; CDR3nt: TGTGCCAGCAGTTCCCAGGACAGGACCTACAATGAGCAGTTCTTC
j_gene: TRBJ1-1; abundance: -; v_gene: TRBV5-1; d_gene: -; CDR3aa: CASLPGVGLNTESFF; CDR3nt: TGCGCCAGCCTCCCGGGCGTGGGACTGAACACTGAATCTTTCTTT
j_gene: TRBJ2-4; abundance: -; v_gene: TRBV19; d_gene: TRBD1; CDR3aa: CASSIEGQGVSEAKNIQYF; CDR3nt: TGTGCCAGTAGTATAGAGGGACAGGGGGTATCCGAAGCCAAAAACATTCAGTACTTC
j_gene: TRBJ1-1; abundance: -; v_gene: TRBV7-9; d_gene: -; CDR3aa: CASRLMGQFGNTEAFF; CDR3nt: TGTGCCAGCAGGCTGATGGGGCAGTTCGGGAACACTGAAGCTTTCTTT
j_gene: TRBJ1-6; abundance: -; v_gene: TRBV2; d_gene: TRBD1; CDR3aa: CASSGAGGGGSPLHF; CDR3nt: TGTGCCAGCAGTGGGGCAGGGGGAGGTGGTTCACCCCTCCACTTT
j_gene: TRBJ2-7; abundance: -; v_gene: TRBV7-7; d_gene: -; CDR3aa: CASSRPGGPSSYEQYF; CDR3nt: TGTGCTAGCAGCAGACCAGGGGGGCCTAGCTCCTACGAGCAGTACTTC
j_gene: TRBJ2-7; abundance: -; v_gene: TRBV5-6; d_gene: TRBD1; CDR3aa: CASSLMGQGYEQYF; CDR3nt: TGTGCCAGCAGCTTGATGGGACAGGGCTACGAGCAGTACTTC
j_gene: TRBJ2-2; abundance: -; v_gene: TRBV5-1; d_gene: -; CDR3aa: CASSLAGLGNTGELFF; CDR3nt: TGCGCCAGCAGCTTGGCAGGGCTTGGGAACACCGGGGAGCTGTTTTTT
j_gene: TRBJ2-2; abundance: -; v_gene: TRBV18; d_gene: -; CDR3aa: CASSPVLQGTTGELFF; CDR3nt: TGTGCCAGCTCACCGGTATTACAGGGAACCACCGGGGAGCTGTTTTTT
j_gene: TRBJ1-6; abundance: -; v_gene: TRBV19; d_gene: TRBD1; CDR3aa: CASSSTGSRSPLHF; CDR3nt: TGTGCCAGTAGTTCGACAGGGAGTCGGTCACCCCTCCACTTT
j_gene: TRBJ2-7; abundance: -; v_gene: TRBV7-2; d_gene: -; CDR3aa: CASSLEGVPHEQYF; CDR3nt: TGTGCCAGCAGCTTAGAGGGGGTTCCCCACGAGCAGTACTTC
j_gene: TRBJ2-7; abundance: -; v_gene: TRBV3-1/TRBV3-2; d_gene: TRBD2; CDR3aa: CASSQGRAAGGLLYEQYF; CDR3nt: TGTGCCAGCAGCCAAGGCCGCGCAGCGGGGGGGCTCCTCTACGAGCAGTACTTC
j_gene: TRBJ1-1; abundance: -; v_gene: TRBV5-4; d_gene: TRBD1; CDR3aa: CASSPRQGRVGTEAFF; CDR3nt: TGTGCCAGCAGCCCCCGACAGGGGAGGGTTGGCACTGAAGCTTTCTTT
j_gene: TRBJ1-6; abundance: few; v_gene: TRBV7-9; d_gene: TRBD1; CDR3aa: CASSLGSGQGAGSPLHF; CDR3nt: TGTGCCAGCAGCTTGGGATCTGGACAGGGGGCGGGTTCACCCCTCCACTTT
j_gene: TRBJ2-4; abundance: -; v_gene: TRBV5-1; d_gene: TRBD1; CDR3aa: CASSLTGGQNIQYF; CDR3nt: TGCGCCAGCAGCTTGACAGGGGGCCAAAACATTCAGTACTTC
j_gene: TRBJ2-2; abundance: -; v_gene: TRBV4-2; d_gene: TRBD1; CDR3aa: CASSQGEITGELFF; CDR3nt: TGTGCCAGCAGTCAGGGGGAGATTACCGGGGAGCTGTTTTTT
j_gene: TRBJ1-3; abundance: few; v_gene: TRBV11-3; d_gene: TRBD1; CDR3aa: CASSPGQESGNTIYF; CDR3nt: TGTGCCAGCAGCCCAGGACAGGAGTCTGGAAACACCATATATTTT
j_gene: TRBJ1-1; abundance: -; v_gene: TRBV19; d_gene: TRBD1; CDR3aa: CASSPRQGATEAFF; CDR3nt: TGTGCCAGTAGTCCCCGACAGGGGGCCACTGAAGCTTTCTTT
j_gene: TRBJ2-7; abundance: -; v_gene: TRBV5-1; d_gene: -; CDR3aa: CASSSSSGEQYF; CDR3nt: TGCGCCAGCAGCTCTTCCTCCGGCGAGCAGTACTTC
j_gene: TRBJ2-7; abundance: -; v_gene: TRBV30; d_gene: TRBD2; CDR3aa: CAWSVLAGGYYEQYF; CDR3nt: TGTGCCTGGAGTGTGTTAGCGGGGGGGTACTACGAGCAGTACTTC
j_gene: TRBJ2-3; abundance: once; v_gene: TRBV18; d_gene: -; CDR3aa: CASSPSVQETDTQYF; CDR3nt: TGTGCCAGCTCACCGTCTGTACAGGAGACAGATACGCAGTATTTT
j_gene: TRBJ1-1; abundance: -; v_gene: TRBV19; d_gene: -; CDR3aa: CATREYTEAFF; CDR3nt: TGTGCCACCCGGGAATACACTGAAGCTTTCTTT
j_gene: TRBJ2-7; abundance: few; v_gene: TRBV6-2/TRBV6-3; d_gene: -; CDR3aa: CASSYSTGLFPYEQYF; CDR3nt: TGTGCCAGCAGTTACTCGACGGGACTGTTCCCCTACGAGCAGTACTTC